The 11 T cell receptor beta chains below all came from one sample that was sequenced in a study of blood T cell repertoires in COVID-19. TCRdb's copy holds only in-frame clones and misses some; the assay was immunoSEQ multiplex PCR. The table has some 290,000 clones, roughly 90% seen once. Sequencing input: PBMCs or T cells enriched from blood (not recorded which). The origin of the receptors is a woman between 25 and 40 years old who had been exposed to COVID-19.

This sequence joins TRBV4-1 and TRBJ1-5; D is unresolved. Germline values: CDR1 MGHRA, CDR2 YSYEKL. The CDR3 totals 14 residues. V lost 0 bases to trimming and J lost 11 bases, with 14 bases between them. CDR3 residues: CASSQERGNSAQHF. The CDR3 nucleotides read TGCGCCAGCAGCCAAGAACGCGGGAATTCGGCCCAGCATTTT.

In nucleotides, the CDR3 is TGCGCCAGCAGCTCCCGGGACTTTGGGGGGGATTCACCCCTCCACTTT. Amino acids: CASSSRDFGGDSPLHF. The J gene is TRBJ1-6, the V gene TRBV5-1; possible D gene TRBD1, 5 bases. V shed 3 bases and J shed 8 bases, with 18 bases lying between them. Per germline, CDR1 SGHRS and CDR2 YFSETQ. The CDR3 has 16 amino acids.

The V and J genes are TRBV7-9 and TRBJ1-5; D gene unclear. The CDR3 sequence is 15 residues long. The ends were cut back, 5 bases at V and 2 bases at J, with 13 bases in the middle. The germline CDR1 and CDR2 sequences are SEHNR and FQNEAQ (reference sequence). The CDR3 coding sequence is TGTGCCAGCAGCCCAAAATCGGGTGGCAATCAGCCCCAGCATTTT. Protein product: CASSPKSGGNQPQHF.

The chain carries TRBV20-1 and TRBJ2-7; 10 bases line up with TRBD2. Germline V gene sequence: CDR1 DFQATT, CDR2 SNEGSKA (reference sequence). The CDR3 covers 15 residues. V lost 3 bases to trimming and J lost 7 bases; unmatched junction nucleotides: 12. This chain's CDR3 is CSASSGGHPLGEQYF. CDR3 in DNA: TGCAGTGCTAGTAGCGGGGGGCACCCATTGGGAGAGCAGTACTTC.

In its sample, this clone was seen a few times. V gene TRBV21-1 combines with J gene TRBJ2-7; TRBD1 was called by the table and not checked on the DNA. TRBV21-1 is a listed pseudogene. The CDR3 contains 16 residues. The CDR3 is CASSKRAQGPTREQYF. The CDR3 DNA follows: TGTGCCAGCAGCAAACGGGCACAGGGGCCCACTAGGGAGCAGTACTTC.

This rearrangement joins TRBV4-3 to TRBJ2-5; 11 bases align to TRBD2. Losses at the gene ends were 3 bases for V and 4 bases for J; bases not matched to a gene: 7. CDR3 length equals 16 residues. Germline CDR1 is LGHNA and CDR2 is YSLEER. CDR3 nucleotides: TGCGCCAGCAGCCACCGACTAGCGGGGTCGTTAGAGACCCAGTACTTC. Translating gives CASSHRLAGSLETQYF.

The chain is built from TRBV5-4 and TRBJ1-1; 7 nucleotides match TRBD1. The CDR3 length is 15 residues. Germline loops: CDR1 SGHNT, CDR2 YYREEE (reference sequence). Trimming cost V 0 bases and J 7 bases; bases outside gene matches: 9. CDR3 bases: TGTGCCAGCAGCTTGGGGTCGACAGGGCCTAATGAAGCTTTCTTT. Residues: CASSLGSTGPNEAFF. Full variable domain (missing parts from reference TRBV5-4 and TRBJ1-1): ETGVTQSPTHLIKTRGQQVTLRCSSQSGHNTVSWYQQALGQGPQFIFQYYREEENGRGNFPPRFSGLQFPNYSSELNVNALELDDSALYLCASSLGSTGPNEAFFGQGTRLTVV.

As to this clone: Other DNA sequences in the sample encode the same CDR3. CDR3 sequence (DNA): TGCGCCAGCAGCTTGGTCGGGGGGAACACTGAAGCTTTCTTT. This codes for CASSLVGGNTEAFF. The V and J genes are TRBV5-1 and TRBJ1-1, with D possibly matching TRBD1 (5 bases). The CDR3 spans 14 residues. Germline V gene lookup returns CDR1 SGHRS and CDR2 YFSETQ. Trimming removed 0 bases from V and 1 base from J, with 7 bases in between.

The chain combines TRBV5-1 with TRBJ2-5, with D possibly TRBD1 on 5 matching bases. Between the trimmed V and J ends, which lost 4 bases and 4 bases, there was a span of 20 bases. This CDR3 contains 16 residues. CDR1 is SGHRS and CDR2 is YFSETQ in the germline V gene. The CDR3 here is CASSTRGGAYRETQYF. Here the CDR3 DNA reads TGCGCCAGCAGCACCCGTGGTGGGGCTTATCGAGAGACCCAGTACTTC.

V is TRBV5-1 and J is TRBJ2-3; 8 positions match TRBD1. CDR3 length: 14 residues. Germline V CDR1 and CDR2: SGHRS, YFSETQ. V shed 4 bases, J shed 3 bases, and the junction held 4 bases outside the gene matches. The CDR3 nucleotides are TGCGCCAGCAGCCCGAGACAGGGGACAGATACGCAGTATTTT. As protein: CASSPRQGTDTQYF.

This clone was recorded only once. V and J are TRBV12-5 and TRBJ2-1, with 11 bases that match TRBD2. CDR1 LGHNT and CDR2 FRNRAP come from the germline V gene. V was pared by 6 bases and J by 10 bases, with 11 bases of the junction left unmatched. The CDR3 contains 15 residues. CDR3 bases: TGTGCTAGTGGACGCGGGACTAGCGGCAATTCGGAGCAGTTCTTC. Translating it yields CASGRGTSGNSEQFF. Complete variable domain (other parts from reference TRBV12-5 and TRBJ2-1): DARVTQTPRHKVTEMGQEVTMRCQPILGHNTVFWYRQTMMQGLELLAYFRNRAPLDDSGMPKDRFSAEMPDATLATLKIQPSEPRDSAVYFCASGRGTSGNSEQFFGPGTRLTVL.